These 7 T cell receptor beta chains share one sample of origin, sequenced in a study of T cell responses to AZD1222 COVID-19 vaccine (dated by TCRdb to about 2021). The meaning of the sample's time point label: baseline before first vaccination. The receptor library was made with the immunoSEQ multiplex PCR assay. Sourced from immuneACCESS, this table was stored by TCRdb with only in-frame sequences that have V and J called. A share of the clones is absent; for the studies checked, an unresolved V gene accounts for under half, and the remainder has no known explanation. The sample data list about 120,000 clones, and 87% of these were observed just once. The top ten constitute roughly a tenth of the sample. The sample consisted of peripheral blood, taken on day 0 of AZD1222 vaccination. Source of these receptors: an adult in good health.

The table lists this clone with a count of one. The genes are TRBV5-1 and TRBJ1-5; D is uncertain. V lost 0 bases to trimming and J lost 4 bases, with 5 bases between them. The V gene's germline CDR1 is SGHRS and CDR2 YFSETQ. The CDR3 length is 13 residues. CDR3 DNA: TGCGCCAGCAGCTTGGCCGGGAATCAGCCCCAGCATTTT. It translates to CASSLAGNQPQHF. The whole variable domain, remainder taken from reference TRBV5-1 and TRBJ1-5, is KAGVTQTPRYLIKTRGQQVTLSCSPISGHRSVSWYQQTPGQGLQFLFEYFSETQRNKGNFPGRFSGRQFSNSRSEMNVSTLELGDSALYLCASSLAGNQPQHFGDGTRLSIL.

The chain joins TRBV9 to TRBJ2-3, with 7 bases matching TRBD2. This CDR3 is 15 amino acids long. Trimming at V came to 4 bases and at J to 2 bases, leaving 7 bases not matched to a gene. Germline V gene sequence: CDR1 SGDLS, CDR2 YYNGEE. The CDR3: CASSPPGGITDTQYF. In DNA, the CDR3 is TGTGCCAGCAGCCCACCGGGGGGAATCACAGATACGCAGTATTTT.

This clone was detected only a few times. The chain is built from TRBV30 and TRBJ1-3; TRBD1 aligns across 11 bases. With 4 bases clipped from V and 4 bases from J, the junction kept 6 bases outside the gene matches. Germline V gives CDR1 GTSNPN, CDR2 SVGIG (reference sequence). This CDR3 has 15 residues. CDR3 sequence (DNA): TGTGCCTGGAAGGGGACAGGGGGTCTCGGAAACACCATATATTTT. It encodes CAWKGTGGLGNTIYF.

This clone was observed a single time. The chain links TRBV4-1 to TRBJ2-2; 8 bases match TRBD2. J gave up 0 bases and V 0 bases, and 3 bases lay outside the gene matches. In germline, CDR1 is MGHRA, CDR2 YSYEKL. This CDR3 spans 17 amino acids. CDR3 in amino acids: CASSQDSGLANTGELFF. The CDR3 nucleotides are TGCGCCAGCAGCCAAGATTCGGGACTAGCGAACACCGGGGAGCTGTTTTTT.

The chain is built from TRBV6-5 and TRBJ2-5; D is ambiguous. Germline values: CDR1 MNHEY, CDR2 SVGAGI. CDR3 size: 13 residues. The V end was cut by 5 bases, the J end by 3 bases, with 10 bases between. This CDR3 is CASSPPGEETQYF. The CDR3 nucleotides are TGTGCCAGCAGTCCCCCTGGGGAAGAGACCCAGTACTTC.

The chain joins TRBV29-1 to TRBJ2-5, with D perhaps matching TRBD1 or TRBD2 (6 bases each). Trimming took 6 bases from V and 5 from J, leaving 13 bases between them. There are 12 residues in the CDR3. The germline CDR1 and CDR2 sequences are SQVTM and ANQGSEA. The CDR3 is CSVPQGGETQYF. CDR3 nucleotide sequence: TGCAGCGTGCCACAGGGAGGCGAGACCCAGTACTTC.

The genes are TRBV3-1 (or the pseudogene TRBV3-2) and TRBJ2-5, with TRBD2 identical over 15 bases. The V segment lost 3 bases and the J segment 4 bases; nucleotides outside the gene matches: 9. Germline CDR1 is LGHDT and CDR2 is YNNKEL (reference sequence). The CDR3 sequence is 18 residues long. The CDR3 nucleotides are TGTGCCAGCAGCCAGGGACTAGCGGGGGGTGTGTTGGGAGAGACCCAGTACTTC. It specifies CASSQGLAGGVLGETQYF.